The rows below give T cell receptor beta chains drawn from one sample of a study of OX40 agonist ivuxolimab in advanced cancers. Clones were read by immunoSEQ multiplex PCR, and TCRdb kept only the in-frame ones, dropping some. This table has tens of thousands of clones, 85% to 90% appearing once. This specimen was CD4+ or CD8+ T cells sorted from blood, taken in a trial of the OX40 agonist ivuxolimab. The receptors here all came from an adult with an advanced solid tumor such as melanoma, head and neck, liver or kidney cancer. Both conserved end residues are part of each CDR3. The D gene is left open where the match is weak. Expanded clones get a size class; other rows say once, few or many, or leave the size out.

TRBJ2-7	13	.	TRBV30	.	TGTGCCTGGAGTATAGACCGAGCCTACGAGCAGTACTTC	CAWSIDRAYEQYF
TRBJ2-7	13	.	TRBV5-1	.	TGCGCCAGCAGCTTGGGTTCGGGGTTCGAGCAGTACTTC	CASSLGSGFEQYF
TRBJ2-7	14	TRBD1	TRBV5-6	.	TGTGCCAGCAACTACAGGGGGACCCTTCACGAGCAGTACTTC	CASNYRGTLHEQYF
TRBJ1-4	13	TRBD1	TRBV27	.	TGTGCCAGCAGGGGACAGGGCATGGAAAAACTGTTTTTT	CASRGQGMEKLFF
TRBJ2-5	15	.	TRBV4-1	.	TGCGCCAGCAGCCAAGAAGGGCGGAACCAAGAGACCCAGTACTTC	CASSQEGRNQETQYF
TRBJ2-1	16	TRBD2	TRBV9	.	TGTGCCAGCAGCGTAGCTATTCGGGGAGGGAACAATGAGCAGTTCTTC	CASSVAIRGGNNEQFF
TRBJ2-7	16	TRBD2	TRBV27	.	TGTGCCAGCAGTTTATCTAGTAGCGGGAATGGGTACGAGCAGTACTTC	CASSLSSSGNGYEQYF
TRBJ1-2	14	TRBD1	TRBV5-4	once	TGTGCCAGCAGCTTGGGTCAGGGGGTTAGAGGCTACACCTTC	CASSLGQGVRGYTF
TRBJ2-7	15	TRBD1	TRBV5-4	.	TGTGCCAGCACACGTAGGGGGCGCCCCTCCTACGAGCAGTACTTC	CASTRRGRPSYEQYF
TRBJ1-2	15	.	TRBV11-1	.	TGTGCCAGCAGCCCCCTTGCGGGTGCAGGCTATGGCTACACCTTC	CASSPLAGAGYGYTF
TRBJ2-7	14	TRBD1	TRBV27	.	TGTGCCAGCAGCGCCCGCGCAGGGGGTTACGAGCAGTACTTC	CASSARAGGYEQYF
TRBJ1-6	12	.	TRBV27	few	TGTGCCAGCATGGACCGAGGTTCACCCCTCCACTTT	CASMDRGSPLHF
TRBJ2-2	15	.	TRBV30	.	TGTGCCTGGAGTGTCGGGGGCTGGTACACCGGGGAGCTGTTTTTT	CAWSVGGWYTGELFF
TRBJ2-2	16	.	TRBV9	.	TGTGCCAGCAGCGTAGAAGGCAGGATCAACACCGGGGAGCTGTTTTTT	CASSVEGRINTGELFF
TRBJ2-1	14	TRBD1	TRBV27	.	TGTGCCAGCAGTCCGACGGGACAGCACAATGAGCAGTTCTTC	CASSPTGQHNEQFF
TRBJ2-1	14	.	TRBV7-6	.	TGTGCCAGCAGCTTAGTTCAGTCCTACAATGAGCAGTTCTTC	CASSLVQSYNEQFF
TRBJ1-1	14	.	TRBV11-2	.	TGTGCCAGCAGCGCTAGAGGACCGAGCACTGAAGCTTTCTTT	CASSARGPSTEAFF
TRBJ1-1	14	TRBD1	TRBV4-1	.	TGCGCCAGCACCCTTCGGACAGGGAACACTGAAGCTTTCTTT	CASTLRTGNTEAFF
TRBJ2-1	13	.	TRBV29-1	once	TGCAGCGTTGACGGACAGGGAGGGAATGAGCAGTTCTTC	CSVDGQGGNEQFF
TRBJ2-5	15	.	TRBV7-9	.	TGTGCCAGCAGCTCCCAAAGGACCACTCAAGAGACCCAGTACTTC	CASSSQRTTQETQYF
TRBJ2-3	14	.	TRBV10-1	few	TGCGCCAGCAGTGAGATAGGACTAACAGATACGCAGTATTTT	CASSEIGLTDTQYF